These T cell receptor beta chains were read from a single sample in a study of shared clonotypes between healthy human individuals. Clones were sequenced by immunoSEQ multiplex PCR, and TCRdb holds only the in-frame ones, with some missing. The sample lists 2 million to 2.5 million clones, 95% occurring once. Sequencing was done on a sample of naive CD4+ T cells sorted from blood. Every receptor here comes from a man between 18 and 29 years old in good health. The CDR3 runs from the conserved cysteine through the conserved F or W. A D gene is named only where the DNA matches it firmly. Some rows have no size entry. The others give once, few or many, or a class for an expanded clone.

abundance: NA; v_gene: TRBV10-3; d_gene: NA; j_gene: TRBJ2-1; CDR3aa: CAIRSERGEGNEQFF; CDR3nt: TGTGCCATCAGGAGCGAAAGGGGCGAAGGCAATGAGCAGTTCTTC
abundance: NA; v_gene: TRBV30; d_gene: NA; j_gene: TRBJ1-6; CDR3aa: CAWTGTSPTPLHF; CDR3nt: TGTGCCTGGACCGGGACATCGCCTACCCCCCTCCACTTT
abundance: NA; v_gene: TRBV6-6; d_gene: NA; j_gene: TRBJ2-7; CDR3aa: CASSYLGVPYEQYF; CDR3nt: TGTGCCAGCAGTTACCTGGGAGTCCCCTACGAGCAGTACTTC
abundance: NA; v_gene: TRBV5-1; d_gene: NA; j_gene: TRBJ1-1; CDR3aa: CASSLMGGPNTEAFF; CDR3nt: TGCGCCAGCAGCTTAATGGGGGGCCCTAACACTGAAGCTTTCTTT
abundance: NA; v_gene: TRBV10-1; d_gene: TRBD1; j_gene: TRBJ2-2; CDR3aa: CASSKLGTANTGELFF; CDR3nt: TGCGCCAGCAGTAAACTAGGGACAGCCAACACCGGGGAGCTGTTTTTT
abundance: NA; v_gene: TRBV19; d_gene: TRBD2; j_gene: TRBJ2-7; CDR3aa: CASSMSGASSYEQYF; CDR3nt: TGTGCCAGTAGTATGAGCGGGGCCAGCTCCTACGAGCAGTACTTC
abundance: NA; v_gene: TRBV10-2; d_gene: TRBD1; j_gene: TRBJ1-6; CDR3aa: CASRVGDRDFDFHNSPLHF; CDR3nt: TGCGCCAGCAGGGTAGGGGACAGGGATTTTGATTTTCATAATTCACCCCTCCACTTT
abundance: NA; v_gene: TRBV5-4; d_gene: NA; j_gene: TRBJ1-1; CDR3aa: CALAWDGISLGNTEAFF; CDR3nt: TGTGCCCTTGCCTGGGACGGGATCTCCCTCGGGAACACTGAAGCTTTCTTT
abundance: NA; v_gene: TRBV11-2; d_gene: TRBD1; j_gene: TRBJ1-5; CDR3aa: CASSLGNRGGNQPQHF; CDR3nt: TGTGCCAGCAGCTTAGGAAACAGGGGGGGAAATCAGCCCCAGCATTTT
abundance: NA; v_gene: TRBV11-2; d_gene: NA; j_gene: TRBJ1-3; CDR3aa: CASSLEGTTGNTIYF; CDR3nt: TGTGCCAGCAGCTTAGAAGGCACAACTGGAAACACCATATATTTT
abundance: NA; v_gene: TRBV7-2; d_gene: NA; j_gene: TRBJ1-2; CDR3aa: CASSLVGGVRNGYTF; CDR3nt: TGTGCCAGCAGCTTAGTGGGGGGTGTTAGGAATGGCTACACCTTC
abundance: NA; v_gene: TRBV6-1; d_gene: NA; j_gene: TRBJ1-4; CDR3aa: CASLNRGDNEKLFF; CDR3nt: TGTGCCAGCCTTAACCGGGGCGATAATGAAAAACTGTTTTTT
abundance: NA; v_gene: TRBV27; d_gene: NA; j_gene: TRBJ2-5; CDR3aa: CASSLLGLGQETQYF; CDR3nt: TGTGCCAGCAGTTTATTGGGTTTAGGTCAAGAGACCCAGTACTTC
abundance: NA; v_gene: TRBV2; d_gene: TRBD1; j_gene: TRBJ1-1; CDR3aa: CASSEEQGGSGTEAFF; CDR3nt: TGTGCCAGCAGTGAAGAACAGGGGGGGAGCGGCACTGAAGCTTTCTTT
abundance: NA; v_gene: TRBV5-6; d_gene: NA; j_gene: TRBJ2-3; CDR3aa: CASSLERGDTQYF; CDR3nt: TGTGCCAGCAGCTTGGAGAGGGGCGATACGCAGTATTTT
abundance: NA; v_gene: TRBV28; d_gene: NA; j_gene: TRBJ1-4; CDR3aa: CASGGSTEKLFF; CDR3nt: TGTGCCAGCGGAGGGTCGACTGAAAAACTGTTTTTT
abundance: NA; v_gene: TRBV6-1; d_gene: NA; j_gene: TRBJ1-5; CDR3aa: CASSEAVGNQPQHF; CDR3nt: TGTGCCAGCAGTGAAGCAGTCGGTAATCAGCCCCAGCATTTT
abundance: NA; v_gene: TRBV7-8; d_gene: NA; j_gene: TRBJ2-6; CDR3aa: CASSLEGVVSGANVLTF; CDR3nt: TGTGCCAGCAGCTTAGAGGGCGTTGTATCTGGGGCCAACGTCCTGACTTTC
abundance: once; v_gene: TRBV25-1; d_gene: NA; j_gene: TRBJ2-7; CDR3aa: CASSRQNSYEQYF; CDR3nt: TGTGCCAGCAGTCGCCAGAACTCCTACGAGCAGTACTTC
abundance: NA; v_gene: TRBV7-9; d_gene: TRBD2; j_gene: TRBJ2-7; CDR3aa: CASSRTSGKLSYEQYF; CDR3nt: TGTGCCAGCAGTCGGACTAGCGGGAAACTCTCCTACGAGCAGTACTTC
abundance: few; v_gene: TRBV2; d_gene: NA; j_gene: TRBJ1-6; CDR3aa: CASISGRSRPILHF; CDR3nt: TGTGCCAGCATCTCGGGACGGTCTCGGCCTATTCTCCACTTT
abundance: once; v_gene: TRBV18; d_gene: TRBD1; j_gene: TRBJ2-4; CDR3aa: CASSPSAGQGGKNIQYF; CDR3nt: TGTGCCAGCTCACCATCGGCTGGACAGGGAGGCAAAAACATTCAGTACTTC
abundance: NA; v_gene: TRBV10-2; d_gene: NA; j_gene: TRBJ1-5; CDR3aa: CASSENYFPMVSNQPQHF; CDR3nt: TGCGCCAGCAGTGAGAACTATTTCCCCATGGTTAGCAATCAGCCCCAGCATTTT
abundance: NA; v_gene: TRBV28; d_gene: NA; j_gene: TRBJ2-2; CDR3aa: CASSFQGNTGELFF; CDR3nt: TGTGCCAGCAGTTTTCAGGGAAACACCGGGGAGCTGTTTTTT
abundance: NA; v_gene: TRBV7-2; d_gene: TRBD2; j_gene: TRBJ2-7; CDR3aa: CASSPWGASGNRAYEQYF; CDR3nt: TGTGCCAGCAGCCCTTGGGGTGCTAGCGGGAATAGGGCCTACGAGCAGTACTTC
abundance: NA; v_gene: TRBV30; d_gene: NA; j_gene: TRBJ1-4; CDR3aa: CAWSRQSTNEKLFF; CDR3nt: TGTGCCTGGAGTAGACAGTCAACTAATGAAAAACTGTTTTTT
abundance: NA; v_gene: TRBV5-8; d_gene: NA; j_gene: TRBJ2-1; CDR3aa: CASSVDREGNEQFF; CDR3nt: TGTGCCAGCAGCGTGGACAGGGAGGGCAATGAGCAGTTCTTC
abundance: NA; v_gene: TRBV4-1; d_gene: NA; j_gene: TRBJ1-4; CDR3aa: CASSQALNEKLFF; CDR3nt: TGCGCCAGCAGCCAAGCCCTAAATGAAAAACTGTTTTTT
abundance: NA; v_gene: TRBV27; d_gene: NA; j_gene: TRBJ1-6; CDR3aa: CASSLTQVSYNSPLHF; CDR3nt: TGTGCCAGCAGTTTAACACAGGTCTCCTATAATTCACCCCTCCACTTT
abundance: NA; v_gene: TRBV6-1; d_gene: NA; j_gene: TRBJ2-1; CDR3aa: CASRGLFPLHEQFF; CDR3nt: TGTGCCAGCAGAGGACTTTTCCCGCTTCATGAGCAGTTCTTC
abundance: NA; v_gene: TRBV18; d_gene: NA; j_gene: TRBJ1-2; CDR3aa: CASSPPASQNYGYTF; CDR3nt: TGTGCCAGCTCACCACCGGCCAGTCAAAACTATGGCTACACCTTC
abundance: NA; v_gene: TRBV5-5; d_gene: NA; j_gene: TRBJ2-4; CDR3aa: CATQSGRGNNIQYF; CDR3nt: TGTGCCACTCAGAGTGGCAGGGGCAATAACATTCAGTACTTC
abundance: few; v_gene: TRBV7-8; d_gene: NA; j_gene: TRBJ2-4; CDR3aa: CASSLSAGLNIQYF; CDR3nt: TGTGCCAGCAGCTTATCGGCAGGACTGAACATTCAGTACTTC
abundance: once; v_gene: TRBV6-6; d_gene: NA; j_gene: TRBJ2-2; CDR3aa: CASSSQDSILTGELFF; CDR3nt: TGTGCCAGCAGTTCTCAGGACAGCATACTCACCGGGGAGCTGTTTTTT
abundance: NA; v_gene: TRBV21-1; d_gene: NA; j_gene: TRBJ2-1; CDR3aa: CASSKGEAIYNEQFF; CDR3nt: TGTGCCAGCAGCAAAGGGGAAGCGATCTACAATGAGCAGTTCTTC
abundance: NA; v_gene: TRBV19; d_gene: TRBD1; j_gene: TRBJ1-6; CDR3aa: CASRRRDRVSPLHF; CDR3nt: TGTGCCAGTAGGCGCCGGGACAGGGTTTCACCCCTCCACTTT
abundance: NA; v_gene: TRBV2; d_gene: NA; j_gene: TRBJ1-5; CDR3aa: CASSVQEGQPQHF; CDR3nt: TGTGCCAGCAGTGTACAGGAGGGACAGCCCCAGCATTTT
abundance: NA; v_gene: TRBV28; d_gene: TRBD1; j_gene: TRBJ2-7; CDR3aa: CASSGTGGFYEQYF; CDR3nt: TGTGCCAGCAGTGGGACAGGAGGGTTTTACGAGCAGTACTTC
abundance: NA; v_gene: TRBV29-1; d_gene: NA; j_gene: TRBJ1-1; CDR3aa: CSVEDSTPEAFF; CDR3nt: TGCAGCGTTGAAGACTCAACCCCTGAAGCTTTCTTT
abundance: NA; v_gene: TRBV6-1; d_gene: TRBD1; j_gene: TRBJ1-2; CDR3aa: CASRGQGNTYGYTF; CDR3nt: TGTGCCAGCAGGGGACAGGGAAATACCTATGGCTACACCTTC
abundance: NA; v_gene: TRBV6-5; d_gene: NA; j_gene: TRBJ1-5; CDR3aa: CASSRTVTEPQHF; CDR3nt: TGTGCCAGCAGCCGAACAGTCACGGAGCCCCAGCATTTT
abundance: NA; v_gene: TRBV6-5; d_gene: TRBD2; j_gene: TRBJ2-1; CDR3aa: CASIGLAGDYEQFF; CDR3nt: TGTGCCAGCATTGGACTAGCGGGAGACTATGAGCAGTTCTTC
abundance: NA; v_gene: TRBV7-2; d_gene: NA; j_gene: TRBJ2-6; CDR3aa: CASSLGQGVPRRANVLTF; CDR3nt: TGTGCCAGCAGCCTCGGACAAGGGGTTCCCCGGCGGGCCAACGTCCTGACTTTC
abundance: NA; v_gene: TRBV6-5; d_gene: TRBD1; j_gene: TRBJ1-1; CDR3aa: CASSQGQRAFF; CDR3nt: TGTGCCAGCAGTCAGGGACAGCGCGCTTTCTTT
abundance: NA; v_gene: TRBV19; d_gene: NA; j_gene: TRBJ1-4; CDR3aa: CASSILSRAPNEKLFF; CDR3nt: TGTGCCAGTAGTATTCTCTCCAGAGCCCCTAATGAAAAACTGTTTTTT
abundance: NA; v_gene: TRBV6-1; d_gene: NA; j_gene: TRBJ2-7; CDR3aa: CASSEASGAGVTYEQYF; CDR3nt: TGTGCCAGCAGTGAAGCGTCGGGGGCAGGGGTAACCTACGAGCAGTACTTC
abundance: NA; v_gene: TRBV7-9; d_gene: NA; j_gene: TRBJ2-2; CDR3aa: CASQRPGGSTGELFF; CDR3nt: TGTGCCAGCCAACGTCCAGGTGGGAGCACCGGGGAGCTGTTTTTT
abundance: NA; v_gene: TRBV29-1; d_gene: NA; j_gene: TRBJ1-3; CDR3aa: CSVASGNTIYF; CDR3nt: TGCAGCGTCGCGTCTGGAAACACCATATATTTT
abundance: NA; v_gene: TRBV5-4; d_gene: TRBD1; j_gene: TRBJ1-1; CDR3aa: CASSLRDSNTEAFF; CDR3nt: TGTGCCAGCAGCCTCCGGGACAGCAACACTGAAGCTTTCTTT
abundance: NA; v_gene: TRBV27; d_gene: TRBD1; j_gene: TRBJ1-4; CDR3aa: CASSLWGPGQASSATNEKLFF; CDR3nt: TGTGCCAGCAGTTTATGGGGTCCGGGACAGGCCTCATCTGCAACTAATGAAAAACTGTTTTTT
abundance: NA; v_gene: TRBV6-1; d_gene: TRBD1; j_gene: TRBJ2-5; CDR3aa: CASTQTGGLETQYF; CDR3nt: TGTGCCAGCACACAGACAGGGGGCCTGGAGACCCAGTACTTC
abundance: NA; v_gene: TRBV6-1; d_gene: NA; j_gene: TRBJ2-1; CDR3aa: CASSKGDSYNEQFF; CDR3nt: TGTGCCAGCAGCAAGGGGGACTCCTACAATGAGCAGTTCTTC
abundance: NA; v_gene: TRBV5-4; d_gene: NA; j_gene: TRBJ1-1; CDR3aa: CASQDGLNTEAFF; CDR3nt: TGTGCCAGCCAGGACGGCTTGAACACTGAAGCTTTCTTT
abundance: once; v_gene: TRBV6-6; d_gene: TRBD1; j_gene: TRBJ2-2; CDR3aa: CASRKGQSNTGELFF; CDR3nt: TGTGCCAGCAGAAAGGGACAGTCGAACACCGGGGAGCTGTTTTTT